The 15 T cell receptor beta chains listed next were all sequenced from one sample in a study of cytomegalovirus exposure and HLA in healthy donors. 13 Jbeta primers and 60 Vbeta primers were used for the PCR. Sequencing was performed with immunoSEQ multiplex PCR; in TCRdb, only in-frame clones are kept and a portion is missing. The data show 150,000 or so clones, 78% seen once. The material sequenced was PBMCs. These receptors were obtained from a woman between 50 and 59 years old in good health and CMV-seropositive.

This clone has just a few counts. V gene TRBV6-1 combines with J gene TRBJ2-5; 8 bases fit TRBD2. The length of the CDR3 is 18 residues. V shed 1 base and J 7 bases; nucleotides not matched to a gene: 17. Per the germline V gene, CDR1 is MNHNS and CDR2 is SASEGT. Written as DNA, the CDR3 is TGTGCCAGCAGTGAAGTAGCGGGACACCCGACCACCCAGGGGACCCAGTACTTC. Translating it yields CASSEVAGHPTTQGTQYF.

This chain uses TRBV6-4 with TRBJ2-3; 8 nucleotides line up with TRBD2. Per germline, CDR1 MRHNA and CDR2 SNTAGT. The ends lost 4 bases at V and 4 bases at J; junction bases unmatched: 7. The CDR3 contains 15 residues. CDR3 coding DNA: TGTGCCAGCAGTGTTAGCGGGGCCGGGGCAGATACGCAGTATTTT. It is translated as CASSVSGAGADTQYF.

The CDR3 sequence: CASSRYRANTEAFF. CDR3 DNA: TGTGCCAGTAGCCGATACAGGGCGAACACTGAAGCTTTCTTT. The V and J genes are TRBV19 and TRBJ1-1; a weak D match, TRBD1 (6 bases). Trimming removed 6 bases from V and 1 base from J, with 12 bases in between. CDR3 length: 14 amino acids. From germline, CDR1 is LNHDA and CDR2 SQIVND (reference sequence). The full variable domain, in which reference TRBV19 and TRBJ1-1 provide the parts outside the CDR3, is DGGITQSPKYLFRKEGQNVTLSCEQNLNHDAMYWYRQDPGQGLRLIYYSQIVNDFQKGDIAEGYSVSREKKESFPLTVTSAQKNPTAFYLCASSRYRANTEAFFGQGTRLTVV.

Details on this clone: Germline and junction disagree at one end, which may indicate a read error. The rearrangement uses TRBV5-1 and TRBJ2-7; weak D call: TRBD2 (5 bases). The germline gives CDR1 SGHRS, CDR2 YFSETQ. The length of the CDR3 is 14 residues. The CDR3 reads CAGSLDTRLYEQYF. As DNA, the CDR3 is TGCGCCGGCAGCTTGGATACTAGACTCTACGAGCAGTACTTC.

The gene calls are TRBV7-6 and TRBJ2-7, with 9 nucleotides matching TRBD1. This CDR3 is 13 amino acids long. The V and J ends lost 5 bases and 6 bases, in that order; junction bases with no gene match: 5. CDR1 is SGHVS and CDR2 is FNYEAQ in the germline V gene. CDR3 residues: CASSDLQGAEQYF. DNA for the CDR3: TGTGCCAGCAGCGATCTACAGGGGGCCGAGCAGTACTTC. Combining the CDR3 with reference TRBV7-6 and TRBJ2-7 gives the whole variable domain GAGVSQSPRYKVTKRGQDVALRCDPISGHVSLYWYRQALGQGPEFLTYFNYEAQQDKSGLPNDRFSAERPEGSISTLTIQRTEQRDSAMYRCASSDLQGAEQYFGPGTRLTVT.

The rearrangement uses TRBV29-1 and TRBJ1-1; maybe TRBD1 (6 bases). The V and J ends lost 5 bases and 7 bases respectively, with 8 bases between them. The CDR3 totals 10 residues. Germline CDR1 SQVTM, CDR2 ANQGSEA. The CDR3 coding sequence is TGCAGCGTTCAGACAGGTGAAGCTTTCTTT. It codes for CSVQTGEAFF.

This chain links TRBV7-2 with TRBJ1-5; the D is unclear. The CDR3 loop spans 15 amino acids. Germline assignment: CDR1 SGHTA and CDR2 FQGNSA. V lost 3 bases and J lost 3, with 12 bases in between. The CDR3 loop is CASSFTGSFNQPQHF. The CDR3 nucleotides read TGTGCCAGCAGCTTCACCGGGAGCTTCAATCAGCCCCAGCATTTT.

This chain joins TRBV30 and TRBJ1-2; D unresolved. The V gene lost 2 bases and the J gene lost 7 bases, with 20 bases spanning the gap. The CDR3 consists of 15 residues. Germline V gene lookup returns CDR1 GTSNPN and CDR2 SVGIG (reference sequence). The CDR3 protein is CAWSPTQILLRGYTF. DNA for the CDR3: TGTGCCTGGAGTCCCACACAGATTCTCCTGCGTGGCTACACCTTC.

This clone has just one count. V gene TRBV7-9 combines with J gene TRBJ2-3, with D possibly TRBD2 on 6 matching bases. Trimming shortened V by 1 base and J by 9 bases, and 23 bases separated the two germline ends. The germline gives CDR1 SEHNR, CDR2 FQNEAQ (reference sequence). The CDR3 is 17 residues long. CDR3 amino acids: CASSLGGAGSPRGTQYF. CDR3 bases: TGTGCCAGCAGCTTAGGCGGCGCGGGGAGCCCTCGGGGCACGCAGTATTTT.

The CDR3 loop reads CASSQRLGWETQYF. In DNA form, the CDR3 reads TGCGCCAGCAGCCAACGACTGGGTTGGGAGACCCAGTACTTC. V and J are TRBV4-3 and TRBJ2-5; D gene uncertain. CDR3 size: 14 residues. Germline V lookup: CDR1 LGHNA, CDR2 YSLEER. V was clipped by 2 bases and J by 5 bases, with 12 bases between them.

The chain joins TRBV9 to TRBJ2-5; TRBD1 aligns across 7 bases. Looked up from germline, CDR1 is SGDLS and CDR2 is YYNGEE. CDR3 size: 14 residues. Trimming removed 4 bases from V and 1 base from J; junction bases left unmatched: 4. The CDR3 is CASSPPGGQETQYF. The CDR3 region has the DNA TGTGCCAGCAGCCCCCCAGGGGGCCAAGAGACCCAGTACTTC.

This clone was picked up many times. The V gene is TRBV19, the J gene TRBJ2-7; D possibly corresponds to TRBD1 (5 bases). The CDR3 is 14 residues long. Germline values: CDR1 LNHDA, CDR2 SQIVND (reference sequence). V dropped 5 bases and J dropped 0 bases, with 11 bases sitting between them. This CDR3 is CASSSGPTSYEQYF. The CDR3 coding sequence is TGTGCCAGTAGTTCAGGGCCCACCTCCTACGAGCAGTACTTC.

The chain couples TRBV9 to TRBJ1-2, with TRBD1 matching 7 bases. The CDR3 sequence is 16 residues long. V lost 0 bases, J lost 8 bases, and 13 bases stayed unmatched. CDR1 SGDLS and CDR2 YYNGEE come from the germline V gene. The CDR3 bases are TGTGCCAGCAGCGTAGCTAGAAGTGAAGGGGGCGAAGGCTACACCTTC. Its translation: CASSVARSEGGEGYTF.

This chain joins TRBV5-6 and TRBJ1-3; unclear D gene. Per germline, CDR1 SGHDT and CDR2 YYEEEE. Trimming cost V 1 base and J 0 bases, with 8 bases left between them. The CDR3 totals 15 residues. In DNA form, the CDR3 reads TGTGCCAGCAGCTTGACTGAAAGCTCTGGAAACACCATATATTTT. This encodes CASSLTESSGNTIYF.

The rearrangement links TRBV12-5 to TRBJ2-1; 9 bases fit TRBD1. Germline CDR1 and CDR2: LGHNT and FRNRAP. Losses at the gene ends were 6 bases for V and 6 bases for J; bases not matched to a gene: 3. The CDR3 extends over 13 amino acids. The CDR3 DNA follows: TGTGCTAGTGGCTGGGACAGGGTCAATGAGCAGTTCTTC. This gives the protein CASGWDRVNEQFF.